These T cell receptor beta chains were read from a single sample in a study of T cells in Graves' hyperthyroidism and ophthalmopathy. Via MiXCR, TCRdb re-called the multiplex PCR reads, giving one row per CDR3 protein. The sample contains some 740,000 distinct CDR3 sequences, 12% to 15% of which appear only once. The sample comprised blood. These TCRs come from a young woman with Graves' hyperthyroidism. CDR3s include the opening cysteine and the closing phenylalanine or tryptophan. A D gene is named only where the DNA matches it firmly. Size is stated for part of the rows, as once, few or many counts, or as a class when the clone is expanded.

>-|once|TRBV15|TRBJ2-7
CATSTRDKTYEQYF
TGTGCCACCAGCACCCGGGACAAGACCTACGAGCAGTACTTC
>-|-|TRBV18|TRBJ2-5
CASSPRTLQETQYF
TGTGCCAGCTCACCACGGACGCTCCAAGAGACCCAGTACTTC
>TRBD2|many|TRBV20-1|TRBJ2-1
CSERERALAGGGEQFF
TGCAGTGAAAGAGAAAGAGCCCTAGCGGGAGGTGGTGAGCAGTTCTTC
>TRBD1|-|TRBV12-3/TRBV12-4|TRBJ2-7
CASSPDRGVREQYF
TGTGCCAGCAGCCCGGACAGGGGGGTAAGGGAGCAGTACTTC
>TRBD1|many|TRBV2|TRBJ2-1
CASSADRGVNEQFF
TGTGCCAGCAGTGCGGACAGGGGCGTCAATGAGCAGTTCTTC
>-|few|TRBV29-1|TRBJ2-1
CSVVTRGIGEQFF
TGCAGCGTTGTAACTAGGGGAATCGGTGAGCAGTTCTTC
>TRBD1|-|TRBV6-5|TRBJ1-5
CASSSFQGAQPQHF
TGTGCCAGCAGTTCCTTTCAGGGGGCCCAGCCCCAGCATTTT
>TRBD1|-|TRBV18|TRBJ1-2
CASSPLRLRGQGAGGYTF
TGTGCCAGCTCACCGCTTCGCCTCCGGGGACAGGGGGCGGGTGGCTACACCTTC
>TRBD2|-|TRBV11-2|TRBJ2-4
CASSPRSSGSAKNIQYF
TGTGCCAGCAGCCCTCGGAGTAGCGGGAGTGCCAAAAACATTCAGTACTTC
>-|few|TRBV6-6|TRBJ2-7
CASSYSGDGSYEQYF
TGTGCCAGCAGTTACTCCGGGGACGGCTCCTACGAGCAGTACTTC
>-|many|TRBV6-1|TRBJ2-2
CASSPNWGELFF
TGTGCCAGCAGTCCAAACTGGGGGGAGCTGTTTTTT
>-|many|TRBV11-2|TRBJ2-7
CASSLRGPISYEQYF
TGTGCCAGCAGCTTGCGTGGCCCAATCTCCTACGAGCAGTACTTC
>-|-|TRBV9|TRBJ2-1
CASSVADANEQFF
TGTGCCAGCAGCGTAGCGGACGCGAATGAGCAGTTCTTC
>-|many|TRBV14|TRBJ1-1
CASSQEVGEEVSNTEAFF
TGTGCCAGCAGCCAAGAGGTGGGGGAGGAGGTTTCAAACACTGAAGCTTTCTTT
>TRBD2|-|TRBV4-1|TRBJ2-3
CASSSIAGGATDTQYF
TGCGCCAGCAGTAGCATAGCGGGAGGCGCCACAGATACGCAGTATTTT
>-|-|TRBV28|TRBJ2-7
CASRKALGVYEQYF
TGTGCCAGCAGGAAGGCCCTGGGGGTATACGAGCAGTACTTC
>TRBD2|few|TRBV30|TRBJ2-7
CAWSVSLSGRRREQYF
TGTGCCTGGAGTGTATCTCTTAGCGGGAGACGTCGCGAGCAGTACTTC
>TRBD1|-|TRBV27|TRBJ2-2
CASSLWWTGGNGELFF
TGTGCCAGCAGTTTATGGTGGACAGGGGGCAACGGGGAGCTGTTTTTT
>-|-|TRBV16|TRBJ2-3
CASSQSITRRSDTQYF
TGTGCCAGCAGCCAATCGATCACCCGGCGCTCAGATACGCAGTATTTT
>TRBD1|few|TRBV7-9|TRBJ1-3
CASPGLHTGTGSIADF
TGTGCCAGCCCGGGGCTTCACACCGGGACAGGGTCGATTGCGGATTTT
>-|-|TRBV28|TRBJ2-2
CASSRGSPGPTGELFF
TGTGCCAGTAGTCGAGGTAGCCCTGGCCCCACCGGGGAGCTGTTTTTT
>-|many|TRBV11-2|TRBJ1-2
CASSLGGYGYGYTF
TGTGCCAGCAGCTTAGGGGGATACGGCTATGGCTACACCTTC